Here is one T cell receptor beta chain with its context. The data were obtained in a study of T cell responses to AZD1222 COVID-19 vaccine. About the study: Pooling of second doses given at about 4 or about 12 weeks was done.

Sequencing used immunoSEQ multiplex PCR; TCRdb keeps in-frame clones, though not all of them. The sample records approximately 130,000 clones, 80% to 90% being singletons. The CDR3 is made up of 15 amino acids. Germline CDR1 and CDR2: SEHNR and FQNEAQ (reference sequence). Trimming removed 3 bases from V and 0 bases from J, with 9 bases in between. The genes are TRBV7-9 and TRBJ1-3; D is ambiguous. This sequence originates from an adult in good health. This specimen was peripheral blood, taken on day 0 of AZD1222 vaccination. The CDR3 here is CASSFGRDSGNTIYF. The CDR3 bases are TGTGCCAGCAGCTTTGGCCGGGACTCTGGAAACACCATATATTTT.